This T cell receptor beta chain is drawn from a study of T cell clones after liver transplantation. Looking at the study overall: A pre-transplant mixed lymphocyte reaction with TCRbeta sequencing defined graft-donor-reactive clones followed in post-transplant blood.

This clone was observed a single time. Its antigen is unidentified. Study findings and constraints: Post-transplant time points were not standardized, so conclusions are preliminary.

The V gene lost 2 bases and the J gene lost 4 bases, with 3 bases spanning the gap. Per the germline V gene, CDR1 is LGHNT and CDR2 is FRNRAP. The CDR3 totals 11 residues. Method: immunoSEQ multiplex PCR; TCRdb's copy keeps in-frame clones and lacks some. Of 65,000 to 90,000 clones listed, about 88% are singletons. The clonotype was recovered from a human donor who received a liver transplant. This material consisted of CD4+ T cells from blood, taken before liver transplant. The V call is TRBV12-5, the J call TRBJ2-7; D unresolved. CDR3 DNA: TGTGCTAGTGGTTTGTTGTACGAGCAGTACTTC. This encodes CASGLLYEQYF.